Below are 31 T cell receptor beta chains sequenced from a single sample in a study of T cell repertoires in cytomegalovirus infection. These receptors are not linked to any known antigen. Each CDR3 protein is one row after TCRdb ran MiXCR on the reads. The sample lists roughly 700,000 distinct CDR3 sequences, roughly 33% occurring once. The sequencing used cultured PBMCs, collected from culture after CMV antigen stimulation. The receptors here all came from a human donor in good health (CMV status not recorded). Some clones in this sample may be carry-over from other donors' samples.

This clonotype was counted ten times or more. The rearrangement uses TRBV7-2 and TRBJ2-3; 15 bases fit TRBD2. The CDR3 consists of 17 residues. Germline lookup yields CDR1 SGHTA and CDR2 FQGNSA. J lost 3 bases, V lost 4 bases, and 5 bases had no gene match. Written as DNA, the CDR3 is TGTGCCAGCAGCTCGGGACTAGCGGGGGGACGGACAGATACGCAGTATTTT. It is translated as CASSSGLAGGRTDTQYF.

The rearrangement uses TRBV4-1 and TRBJ2-5; D is perhaps TRBD2 (6 bases). Trimming left V 0 bases short and J 5 bases short, with 10 bases between. The CDR3 is made up of 14 amino acids. Germline CDR1 MGHRA, CDR2 YSYEKL. The CDR3 DNA follows: TGCGCCAGCAGCCAAGAGGGGGGAGCGGAGACCCAGTACTTC. Translated, it gives CASSQEGGAETQYF.

CDR3 bases: TGCGCCAGCAGCCAAGCGGGTACTGTTGAAGCTTTCTTT. This codes for CASSQAGTVEAFF. The rearrangement joins TRBV4-1 to TRBJ1-1; no definite D call. The CDR3 has 13 residues. With 1 base removed from V and 7 bases from J, the gap between germline ends came to 10 bases. CDR1 is MGHRA and CDR2 is YSYEKL in the germline V gene.

CDR3 nucleotides: TGCGCCAGCAGCGGCTCGAGCGGGATTTCCACAGATACGCAGTATTTT. It encodes CASSGSSGISTDTQYF. The chain combines TRBV5-1 with TRBJ2-3, with TRBD2 identical over 7 bases. After removal of 4 bases from V and 2 bases from J, the junction contained 10 bases not matched to a gene. Germline lookup yields CDR1 SGHRS and CDR2 YFSETQ. The CDR3 contains 16 residues.

This clonotype came up a few times. The chain uses TRBV7-2 and TRBJ2-1; D is unclear. CDR1 SGHTA and CDR2 FQGNSA come from the germline V gene. Trimming removed 2 bases at V and 0 bases at J, with 11 bases between. The CDR3 has 16 amino acids. DNA of the CDR3: TGTGCCAGCAGCTTACTGGGTCTAAGCTCCTACAATGAGCAGTTCTTC. This codes for CASSLLGLSSYNEQFF. The whole variable domain, remainder taken from reference TRBV7-2 and TRBJ2-1, is GAGVSQSPSNKVTEKGKDVELRCDPISGHTALYWYRQSLGQGLEFLIYFQGNSAPDKSGLPSDRFSAERTGGSVSTLTIQRTQQEDSAVYLCASSLLGLSSYNEQFFGPGTRLTVL.

The V and J genes are TRBV19 and TRBJ1-4; 11 nucleotides line up with TRBD1. V lost 6 bases and J lost 8; bases outside the gene matches: 5. Germline CDR1 reads LNHDA; CDR2 reads SQIVND (reference sequence). The CDR3 has 14 residues. CDR3 sequence: CASSRTGGAEKLFF. The CDR3 region has the DNA TGTGCCAGTAGCCGGACAGGGGGCGCCGAAAAACTGTTTTTT.

The chain carries TRBV12-3 or TRBV12-4 and TRBJ1-5; unclear D gene. V lost 1 base, J lost 4 bases, and 11 bases lay in between. The CDR3 loop spans 15 amino acids. Here the CDR3 DNA reads TGTGCCAGCAGTTTAGTCGTGGCAGAGAATCAGCCCCAGCATTTT. As protein: CASSLVVAENQPQHF.

This chain links TRBV7-4 with TRBJ2-1; D might be TRBD1 (6 bases). V was cut by 5 bases and J by 3 bases, with 11 bases left in between. Germline CDR1 and CDR2: SGHVT and SQSDAQ. The CDR3 loop spans 14 amino acids. The CDR3 sequence is CASSISRGYNEQFF. Written as DNA, the CDR3 is TGTGCCAGCAGCATAAGCAGGGGCTACAATGAGCAGTTCTTC.

The chain recombines TRBV7-2 with TRBJ2-2; no clear D gene. V was shortened by 5 bases and J by 10 bases, with 11 bases between the two germline ends. CDR1 SGHTA and CDR2 FQGNSA come from the germline V gene. This CDR3 has 12 residues. The CDR3 nucleotides read TGTGCCAGCAGCCCCTACCGCCTGGAGCTGTTTTTT. Translating it yields CASSPYRLELFF. Drawing the rest from reference TRBV7-2 and TRBJ2-2, the complete variable domain is GAGVSQSPSNKVTEKGKDVELRCDPISGHTALYWYRQSLGQGLEFLIYFQGNSAPDKSGLPSDRFSAERTGGSVSTLTIQRTQQEDSAVYLCASSPYRLELFFGEGSRLTVL.

The chain is built from TRBV12-3 or TRBV12-4 and TRBJ2-7; D is unclear. V lost 5 bases and J lost 0, with 11 bases in between. The CDR3 consists of 14 residues. For the CDR3, the DNA is TGTGCCAGCAGTCCGTGGACGGACTCCTACGAGCAGTACTTC. Its translation is CASSPWTDSYEQYF.

The chain has TRBV6-2 or TRBV6-3 and TRBJ1-5; D perhaps matches TRBD1 (6 bases). Trimming removed 10 bases from V and 4 bases from J, with 11 bases in between. This CDR3 is 12 amino acids long. Germline CDR1 is MNHEY and CDR2 is SVGEGT. The DNA of the CDR3 is TGTGCCACCCGGGGGGCTAATCAGCCCCAGCATTTT. This sequence encodes CATRGANQPQHF.

This chain links TRBV6-1 with TRBJ2-3, with D possibly being TRBD1 or TRBD2 (6 bases each). V was shortened by 6 bases and J by 6 bases, with 13 bases between the two germline ends. The CDR3 consists of 13 residues. In germline, CDR1 is MNHNS, CDR2 SASEGT. The CDR3 region has the DNA TGTGCCAGCAGCGCCTGGGGGGCCGATACGCAGTATTTT. It is translated as CASSAWGADTQYF.

This clonotype was recorded once. V is TRBV28 and J is TRBJ1-1; D remains unclear. V gave up 2 bases and J gave up 0 bases, with 13 bases separating them. Germline CDR1 reads MDHEN; CDR2 reads SYDVKM. The CDR3 has 16 residues. This CDR3 is CASSLRRQLMNTEAFF. The DNA for the CDR3 is TGTGCCAGCAGTTTAAGGCGGCAGTTAATGAACACTGAAGCTTTCTTT.

This clonotype appeared many times. The chain carries TRBV7-2 and TRBJ2-1; 12 positions match TRBD2. J was trimmed by 6 bases and V by 5 bases; bases with no gene match: 5. CDR3 size: 15 residues. Germline CDR1 is SGHTA and CDR2 is FQGNSA. The CDR3: CASSKTSGSFNEQFF. CDR3 bases: TGTGCCAGCAGCAAGACTAGCGGGAGCTTCAATGAGCAGTTCTTC.

The rearrangement links TRBV28 to TRBJ2-7; D is uncertain. This CDR3 is 13 amino acids long. The V and J ends lost 5 bases and 6 bases respectively, with 14 bases between them. CDR1 MDHEN and CDR2 SYDVKM come from the germline V gene. This CDR3 reads CASSRDSYGEQYF. In DNA, the CDR3 is TGTGCCAGCAGTCGAGACTCTTACGGCGAGCAGTACTTC.

V and J are TRBV7-2 and TRBJ2-7, with 7 bases identical to TRBD2. Germline trimming cut 5 bases from V and 3 bases from J; bases unmatched to any gene: 13. Germline V gene sequence: CDR1 SGHTA, CDR2 FQGNSA. The CDR3 covers 16 residues. The CDR3 nucleotides are TGTGCCAGCAGCGGCGACCCCCTAGCGGCTCGCTACGAGCAGTACTTC. Residues: CASSGDPLAARYEQYF. The full variable domain, in which reference TRBV7-2 and TRBJ2-7 provide the parts outside the CDR3, is GAGVSQSPSNKVTEKGKDVELRCDPISGHTALYWYRQSLGQGLEFLIYFQGNSAPDKSGLPSDRFSAERTGGSVSTLTIQRTQQEDSAVYLCASSGDPLAARYEQYFGPGTRLTVT.

The chain couples TRBV6-5 to TRBJ1-2, with D unclear. The CDR3 sequence is 13 residues long. The V and J ends lost 2 bases and 2 bases respectively, with 6 bases between them. Per germline, CDR1 MNHEY and CDR2 SVGAGI. In DNA form, the CDR3 reads TGTGCCAGCAGTTACGAGTGGAACTATGGCTACACCTTC. Translated: CASSYEWNYGYTF.

This clonotype was observed many times. The J gene is TRBJ1-2, the V gene TRBV7-2; D gene uncertain. V lost 1 base, J lost 0 bases, and 6 bases lay in between. Germline CDR1 reads SGHTA; CDR2 reads FQGNSA. This CDR3 is 14 amino acids long. The CDR3 sequence is CASSLVAANYGYTF. As DNA, the CDR3 is TGTGCCAGCAGCTTAGTAGCAGCTAACTATGGCTACACCTTC.

This clonotype was detected once. This chain joins TRBV3-1 and TRBJ1-1; D perhaps matches TRBD1 (6 bases). Looked up from germline, CDR1 is LGHDT and CDR2 is YNNKEL (reference sequence). The CDR3 covers 14 residues. V gave up 0 bases and J gave up 10 bases, with 15 bases separating them. CDR3 protein: CASSQDRGGGRAFF. DNA for the CDR3: TGTGCCAGCAGCCAAGATCGAGGGGGGGGCAGAGCTTTCTTT.

The rearrangement joins TRBV20-1 to TRBJ2-2; perhaps TRBD2 as D (5 bases). The V end was cut by 0 bases, the J end by 7 bases, with 12 bases between. The germline V gene encodes CDR1 DFQATT and CDR2 SNEGSKA (reference sequence). This CDR3 has 14 amino acids. In nucleotides, the CDR3 is TGCAGTGCTAGAGATCTACGGGGTAGCGGGGAGCTGTTTTTT. This codes for CSARDLRGSGELFF.

This clonotype was counted a few times. The rearrangement links TRBV10-3 to TRBJ1-6; possible D gene TRBD1, 5 bases. There are 13 residues in the CDR3. Germline V gene lookup returns CDR1 ENHRY and CDR2 SYGVKD. Trimming pared 3 bases from V and 11 bases from J, leaving 11 bases between. As DNA, the CDR3 is TGTGCCATCAGTGACAGGGATTGGACACCCCTCCACTTT. Amino acids: CAISDRDWTPLHF.

The rearrangement links TRBV7-2 to TRBJ2-3; D ambiguous. The CDR3 has 13 residues. Trimming left V 1 base short and J 4 bases short, with 6 bases between. From germline, CDR1 is SGHTA and CDR2 FQGNSA. In DNA, the CDR3 is TGTGCCAGCAGCTTAGGCTTCTCAGATACGCAGTATTTT. Encoded protein: CASSLGFSDTQYF.

Note on this clonotype: Here the CDR3 omits its conserved ending phenylalanine or tryptophan, so a read error is the likely source. The chain links TRBV20-1 to TRBJ2-6, with D uncertain. Between the trimmed V and J ends, which lost 7 bases and 3 bases, there was a span of 13 bases. The CDR3 loop spans 14 amino acids. CDR1 and CDR2 from the germline V gene are DFQATT and SNEGSKA (reference sequence). Here the CDR3 DNA reads TGCAGTGTACCGGACGGTAGTGGGGCCAACGTCCTGACTTTA. Translating it yields CSVPDGSGANVLTL.

This clonotype appeared a few times. This rearrangement joins TRBV7-8 to TRBJ2-5; 7 nucleotides line up with TRBD1. The CDR3 length is 17 residues. Germline V gene lookup returns CDR1 SGHVS and CDR2 FQNEAQ. Germline trimming cut 1 base from V and 6 bases from J; bases unmatched to any gene: 14. Here the CDR3 reads CASSLVGPGGPGKTQYF. The DNA of the CDR3 is TGTGCCAGCAGCTTAGTTGGTCCAGGGGGACCCGGGAAGACCCAGTACTTC.

This sequence joins TRBV4-1 and TRBJ1-2; 7 positions agree with TRBD1. Looked up from germline, CDR1 is MGHRA and CDR2 is YSYEKL. The CDR3 contains 17 residues. J lost 4 bases, V lost 2 bases, and 13 bases had no gene match. The CDR3 sequence: CASSQPQGGTIRYGYTF. The CDR3, as DNA: TGCGCCAGCAGCCAACCTCAAGGGGGCACCATCCGCTATGGCTACACCTTC.

Of note for this clonotype: A read error may be the cause here, since a much bigger clone is one base away. The chain uses TRBV6-6 and TRBJ1-5, with D uncertain. Germline assignment: CDR1 MNHNY and CDR2 SVGAGI (reference sequence). Trimming removed 2 bases at V and 6 bases at J, with 5 bases between. CDR3 length equals 12 residues. The CDR3 coding sequence is TGTGCCAGCAGTTACGGGGTTCAGCCCCAGCATTTT. It yields the protein CASSYGVQPQHF.

In its sample, this clonotype was seen a few times. The chain couples TRBV11-2 to TRBJ2-3; D is uncertain. Germline lookup yields CDR1 SGHAT and CDR2 FQNNGV. Trimming took off 2 bases at V and 6 bases at J, with 12 bases between the two ends. The CDR3 length is 14 residues. The CDR3, as DNA: TGTGCCAGCAGCTTATTAATAATCGCGGATACGCAGTATTTT. Translating gives CASSLLIIADTQYF.

Worth noting for this clonotype: A much larger clonotype is one base distant, so this may be a read error. This chain joins TRBV7-2 and TRBJ2-7; no clear D. CDR1 and CDR2 (germline): SGHTA, FQGNSA. The CDR3 covers 13 residues. Trimming removed 5 bases at V and 5 bases at J, with 13 bases between. CDR3: CASSRPDENEQYF. In DNA, the CDR3 is TGTGCCAGCAGCCGACCGGATGAGAACGAGCAGTACTTC.

The rearrangement joins TRBV20-1 to TRBJ1-6; D call uncertain. Per the germline V gene, CDR1 is DFQATT and CDR2 is SNEGSKA (reference sequence). The germline V and J ends were trimmed by 3 bases and 8 bases, with 11 bases remaining between them. This CDR3 has 13 amino acids. The chain's CDR3 is CSARADWDSPLHF. In DNA, the CDR3 is TGCAGTGCTAGGGCCGATTGGGATTCACCCCTCCACTTT.

This clonotype turned up a few times. This chain joins TRBV6-1 and TRBJ1-6, with a weak D call TRBD1 (6 bases). Germline V gene data show CDR1 as MNHNS and CDR2 as SASEGT. The V end was cut by 4 bases, the J end by 7 bases, with 11 bases between. The CDR3 runs to 14 residues. The CDR3 bases are TGTGCCAGCAGTGGAAACAGGGAAAATTCACCCCTCCACTTT. The encoded protein is CASSGNRENSPLHF.

V usage is TRBV4-1 and J usage is TRBJ1-5, with 7 bases lining up with TRBD1. Germline V gene lookup returns CDR1 MGHRA and CDR2 YSYEKL. Germline trimming cut 7 bases from V and 5 bases from J; bases unmatched to any gene: 20. The CDR3 totals 18 residues. DNA for the CDR3: TGCGCCAGCACCACTTTTAAGGGGGCGGAGGGAGGGCATCAGCCCCAGCATTTT. Translation gives CASTTFKGAEGGHQPQHF.